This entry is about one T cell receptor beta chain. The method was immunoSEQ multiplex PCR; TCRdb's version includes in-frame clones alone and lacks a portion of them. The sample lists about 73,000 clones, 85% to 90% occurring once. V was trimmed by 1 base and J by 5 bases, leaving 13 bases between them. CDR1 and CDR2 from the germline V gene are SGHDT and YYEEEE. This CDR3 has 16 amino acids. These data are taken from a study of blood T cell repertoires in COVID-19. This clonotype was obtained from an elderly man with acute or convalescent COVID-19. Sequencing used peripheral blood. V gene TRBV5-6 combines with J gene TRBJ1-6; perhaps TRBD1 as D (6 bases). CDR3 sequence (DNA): TGTGCCAGCAGCTTGAGACAGGCGACGAATAATTCACCCCTCCACTTT. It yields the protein CASSLRQATNNSPLHF.